This T cell receptor (beta chain) was captured by sequencing in a study of graft-versus-host responses after intestinal transplantation. Study information: For approximately three years after anti-thymocyte globulin induction, all recipients took tacrolimus and steroids.

A word on this clone: The antigen is unknown.

The repertoire was sequenced with immunoSEQ multiplex PCR; TCRdb's copy has only in-frame clones and lacks some. In the table there are roughly 69,000 clones, 90% to 95% of which are singletons. Study findings and constraints: Early HvG declines after transplant were associated with peak circulating GvH clone levels. Researchers found GvH clones in recipient marrow, and some showed up first in ileum or blood.

This receptor was obtained from a human donor who was the organ donor for an intestinal transplant. The specimen comprised unstimulated CD8+ T cells sorted from spleen or lymph node cells, sampled before transplant.

CDR3 DNA: TGTGCTAGTGGTTTGGGACCTAAACAACCGGGACAGTTACTGTCAACTAATGAAAAACTGTTTTTT. The encoded protein is CASGLGPKQPGQLLSTNEKLFF. This rearrangement joins TRBV12-5 to TRBJ1-4; TRBD1 matches at 7 bases. Germline CDR1 and CDR2: LGHNT and FRNRAP. The CDR3 has 22 residues. J lost 0 bases, V lost 1 base, and 20 bases had no gene match. Based on the CDR3 plus reference TRBV12-5 and TRBJ1-4, the full variable domain is DARVTQTPRHKVTEMGQEVTMRCQPILGHNTVFWYRQTMMQGLELLAYFRNRAPLDDSGMPKDRFSAEMPDATLATLKIQPSEPRDSAVYFCASGLGPKQPGQLLSTNEKLFFGSGTQLSVL.